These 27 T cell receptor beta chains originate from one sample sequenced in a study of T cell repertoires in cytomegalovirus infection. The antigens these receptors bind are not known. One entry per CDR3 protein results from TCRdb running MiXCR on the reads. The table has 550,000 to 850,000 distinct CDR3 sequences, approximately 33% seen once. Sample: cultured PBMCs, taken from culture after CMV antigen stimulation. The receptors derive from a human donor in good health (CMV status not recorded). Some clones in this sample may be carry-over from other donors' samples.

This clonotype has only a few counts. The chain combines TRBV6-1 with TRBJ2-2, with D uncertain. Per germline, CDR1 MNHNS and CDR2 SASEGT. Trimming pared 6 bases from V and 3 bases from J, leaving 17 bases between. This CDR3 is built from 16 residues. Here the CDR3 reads CASSRSPGPYTGELFF. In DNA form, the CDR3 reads TGTGCCAGCAGCCGATCTCCGGGCCCTTACACCGGGGAGCTGTTTTTT.

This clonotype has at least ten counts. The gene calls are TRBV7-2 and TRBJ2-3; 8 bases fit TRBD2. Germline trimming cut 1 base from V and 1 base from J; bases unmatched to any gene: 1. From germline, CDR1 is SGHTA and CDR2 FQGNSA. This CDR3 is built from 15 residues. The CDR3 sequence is CASSLVGGGTDTQYF. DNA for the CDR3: TGTGCCAGCAGCTTAGTCGGGGGGGGCACAGATACGCAGTATTTT.

In DNA, the CDR3 is TGTGCCAGCTCACCACCGGGAACAGCCCGCACAGATACGCAGTATTTT. Amino acids: CASSPPGTARTDTQYF. The V call is TRBV18, the J call TRBJ2-3; the D is unclear. Germline V gene lookup returns CDR1 KGHSH and CDR2 LQKENI. Trimming took off 0 bases at V and 1 base at J, with 11 bases between the two ends. The CDR3 runs 16 residues.

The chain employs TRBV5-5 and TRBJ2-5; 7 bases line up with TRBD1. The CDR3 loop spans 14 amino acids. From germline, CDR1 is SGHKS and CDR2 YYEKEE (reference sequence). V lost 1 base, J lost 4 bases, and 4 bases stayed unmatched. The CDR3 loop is CASSLTGVLETQYF. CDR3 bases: TGTGCCAGCAGCTTGACAGGGGTACTAGAGACCCAGTACTTC.

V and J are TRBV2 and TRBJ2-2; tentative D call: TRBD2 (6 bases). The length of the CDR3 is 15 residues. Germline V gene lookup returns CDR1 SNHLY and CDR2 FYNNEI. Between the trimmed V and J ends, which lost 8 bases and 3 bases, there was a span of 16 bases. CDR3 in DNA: TGTGCCAGCCGGGCGAGGGACTTGTACACCGGGGAGCTGTTTTTT. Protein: CASRARDLYTGELFF.

CDR3 in DNA: TGCGCCAGCAGTGAGTCTGGCGCACGTGGGAGAAACATTCAGTACTTC. Residues: CASSESGARGRNIQYF. The chain couples TRBV10-2 to TRBJ2-4; possible D gene TRBD2, 5 bases. The V gene's germline CDR1 is WSHSY and CDR2 SAAADI. The CDR3 is 16 amino acids. Trimming pared 0 bases from V and 6 bases from J, leaving 15 bases between.

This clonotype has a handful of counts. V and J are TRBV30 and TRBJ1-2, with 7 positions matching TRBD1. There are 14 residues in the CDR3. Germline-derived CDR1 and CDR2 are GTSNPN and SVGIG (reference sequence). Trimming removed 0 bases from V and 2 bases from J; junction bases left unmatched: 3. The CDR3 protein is CAWSVKGANYGYTF. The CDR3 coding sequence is TGTGCCTGGAGTGTTAAGGGGGCGAACTATGGCTACACCTTC.

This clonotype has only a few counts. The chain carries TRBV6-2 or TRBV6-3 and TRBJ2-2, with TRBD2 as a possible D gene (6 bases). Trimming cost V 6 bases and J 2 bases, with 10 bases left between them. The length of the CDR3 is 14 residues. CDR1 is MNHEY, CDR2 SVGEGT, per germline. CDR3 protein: CASSGTLNTGELFF. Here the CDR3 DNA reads TGTGCCAGCAGCGGGACTCTAAACACCGGGGAGCTGTTTTTT.

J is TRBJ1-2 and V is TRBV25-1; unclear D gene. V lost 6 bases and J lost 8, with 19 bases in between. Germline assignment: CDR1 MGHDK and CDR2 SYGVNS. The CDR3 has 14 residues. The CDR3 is CASSQLKKTGGYTF. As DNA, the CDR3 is TGTGCCAGCAGCCAACTGAAAAAGACCGGGGGCTACACCTTC.

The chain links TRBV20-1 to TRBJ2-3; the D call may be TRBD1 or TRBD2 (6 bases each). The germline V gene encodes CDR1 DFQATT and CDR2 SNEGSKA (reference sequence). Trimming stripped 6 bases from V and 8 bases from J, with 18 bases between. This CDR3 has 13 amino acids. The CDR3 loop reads CSANTAGGGTQYF. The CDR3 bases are TGCAGTGCCAATACGGCCGGGGGCGGTACGCAGTATTTT.

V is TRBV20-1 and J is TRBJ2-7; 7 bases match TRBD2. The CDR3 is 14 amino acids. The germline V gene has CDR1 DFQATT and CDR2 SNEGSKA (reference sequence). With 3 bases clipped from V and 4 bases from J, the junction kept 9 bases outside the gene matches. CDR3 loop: CSARSAREGYEQYF. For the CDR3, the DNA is TGCAGTGCTAGGTCGGCGAGGGAGGGATACGAGCAGTACTTC.

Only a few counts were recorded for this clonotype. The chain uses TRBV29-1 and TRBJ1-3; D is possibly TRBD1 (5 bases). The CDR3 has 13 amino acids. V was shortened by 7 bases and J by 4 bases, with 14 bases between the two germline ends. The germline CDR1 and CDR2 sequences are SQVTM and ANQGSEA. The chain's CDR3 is CSAAGTIGNTIYF. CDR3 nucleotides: TGCAGCGCCGCGGGGACGATAGGAAACACCATATATTTT.

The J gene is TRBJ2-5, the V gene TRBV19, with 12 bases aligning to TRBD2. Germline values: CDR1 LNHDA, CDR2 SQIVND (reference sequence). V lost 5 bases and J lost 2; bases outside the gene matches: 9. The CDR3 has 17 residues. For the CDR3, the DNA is TGTGCCAGTAGTCTCTGGACTAGCGGGGTAATTCAAGAGACCCAGTACTTC. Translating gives CASSLWTSGVIQETQYF.

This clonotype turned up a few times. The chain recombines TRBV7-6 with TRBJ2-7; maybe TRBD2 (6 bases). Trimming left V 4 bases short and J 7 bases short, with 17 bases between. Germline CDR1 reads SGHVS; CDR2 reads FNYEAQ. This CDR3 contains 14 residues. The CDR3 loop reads CASSSTSAGREQYF. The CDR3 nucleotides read TGTGCCAGCAGCTCAACATCCGCGGGGAGGGAGCAGTACTTC.

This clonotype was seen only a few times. CDR3 in DNA: TGTGCCAGCAGCTTCTCACTAGCGGGAAAAAATGAGCAGTTCTTC. Translated, it gives CASSFSLAGKNEQFF. The J gene is TRBJ2-1, the V gene TRBV7-9; 10 nucleotides align to TRBD2. In germline, CDR1 is SEHNR, CDR2 FQNEAQ (reference sequence). The CDR3 is 15 residues long. The V and J ends lost 3 bases and 7 bases, in that order; junction bases with no gene match: 6.

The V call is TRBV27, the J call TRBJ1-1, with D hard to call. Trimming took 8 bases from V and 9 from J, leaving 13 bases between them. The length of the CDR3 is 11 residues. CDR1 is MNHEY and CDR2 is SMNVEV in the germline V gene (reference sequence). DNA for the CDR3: TGTGCCAGCTCGCGAGGCCAACAAGCTTTCTTT. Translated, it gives CASSRGQQAFF.

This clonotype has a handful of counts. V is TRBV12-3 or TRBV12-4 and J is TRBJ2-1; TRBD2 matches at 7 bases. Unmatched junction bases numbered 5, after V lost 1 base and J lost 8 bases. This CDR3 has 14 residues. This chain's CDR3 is CASSLGTRGDEQFF. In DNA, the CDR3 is TGTGCCAGCAGTTTAGGGACTAGGGGCGATGAGCAGTTCTTC.

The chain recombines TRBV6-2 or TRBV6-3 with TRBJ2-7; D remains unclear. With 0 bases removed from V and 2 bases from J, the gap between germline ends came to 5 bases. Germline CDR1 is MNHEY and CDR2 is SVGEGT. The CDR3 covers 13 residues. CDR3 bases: TGTGCCAGCAGTTACTCGACCACCTACGAGCAGTACTTC. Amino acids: CASSYSTTYEQYF.

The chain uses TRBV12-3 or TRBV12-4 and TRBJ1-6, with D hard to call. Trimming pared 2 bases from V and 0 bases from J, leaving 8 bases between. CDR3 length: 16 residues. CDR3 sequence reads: CASSLIPSSYNSPLHF. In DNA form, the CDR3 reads TGTGCCAGCAGTTTAATCCCGAGCTCCTATAATTCACCCCTCCACTTT.

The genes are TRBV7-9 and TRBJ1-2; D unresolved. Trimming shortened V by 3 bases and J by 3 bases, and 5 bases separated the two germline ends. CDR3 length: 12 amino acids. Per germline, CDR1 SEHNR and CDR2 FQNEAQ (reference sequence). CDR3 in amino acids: CASSFEDYGYTF. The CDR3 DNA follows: TGTGCCAGCAGCTTTGAAGACTATGGCTACACCTTC.

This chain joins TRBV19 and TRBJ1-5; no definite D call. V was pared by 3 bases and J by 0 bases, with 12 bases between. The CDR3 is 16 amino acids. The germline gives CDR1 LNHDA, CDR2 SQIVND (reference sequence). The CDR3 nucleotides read TGTGCCAGTAGTATGAGACTGAGACTTAGCAATCAGCCCCAGCATTTT. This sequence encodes CASSMRLRLSNQPQHF.

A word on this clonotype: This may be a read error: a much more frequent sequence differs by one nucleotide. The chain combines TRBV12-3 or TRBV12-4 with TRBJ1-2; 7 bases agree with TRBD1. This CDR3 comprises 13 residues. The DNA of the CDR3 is TGTGCCAGCAGTCCCCGGGACAGCTATGGCTACTCCTTC. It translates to CASSPRDSYGYSF.

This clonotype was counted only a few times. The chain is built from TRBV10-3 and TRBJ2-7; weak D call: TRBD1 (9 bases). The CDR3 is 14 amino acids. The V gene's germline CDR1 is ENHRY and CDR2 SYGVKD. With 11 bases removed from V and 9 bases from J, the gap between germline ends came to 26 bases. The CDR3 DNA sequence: TGTGCCGGGGCCCGGAGCGGGGGACAGGGTGGGCAGTACTTC. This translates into CAGARSGGQGGQYF.

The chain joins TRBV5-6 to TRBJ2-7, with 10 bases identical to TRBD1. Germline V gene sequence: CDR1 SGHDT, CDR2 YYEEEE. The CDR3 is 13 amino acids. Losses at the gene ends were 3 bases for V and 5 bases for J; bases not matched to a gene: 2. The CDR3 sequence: CASSWGTGDEQYF. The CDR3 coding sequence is TGTGCCAGCAGCTGGGGGACAGGGGACGAGCAGTACTTC.

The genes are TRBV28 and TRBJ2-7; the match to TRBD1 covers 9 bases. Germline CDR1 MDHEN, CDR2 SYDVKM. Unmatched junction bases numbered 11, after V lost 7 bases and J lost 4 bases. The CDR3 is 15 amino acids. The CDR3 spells CASINRGRYPYEQYF. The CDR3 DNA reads TGTGCCAGCATAAACAGGGGGCGTTACCCTTACGAGCAGTACTTC.

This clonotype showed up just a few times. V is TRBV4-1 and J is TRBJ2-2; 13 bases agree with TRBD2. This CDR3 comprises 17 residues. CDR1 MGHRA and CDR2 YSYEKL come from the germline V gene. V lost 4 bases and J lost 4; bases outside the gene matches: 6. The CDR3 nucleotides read TGCGCCAGCAGCCTCGGACTAGCGGGAGTGACCACCGGGGAGCTGTTTTTT. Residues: CASSLGLAGVTTGELFF.

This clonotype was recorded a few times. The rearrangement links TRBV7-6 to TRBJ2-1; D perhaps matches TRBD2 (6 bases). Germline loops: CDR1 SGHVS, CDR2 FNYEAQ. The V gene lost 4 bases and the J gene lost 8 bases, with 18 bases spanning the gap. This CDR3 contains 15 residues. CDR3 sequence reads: CASSSRGDPFYEQFF. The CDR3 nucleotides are TGTGCCAGCAGCTCCCGCGGGGACCCCTTCTATGAGCAGTTCTTC.